These T cell receptor beta chains were read from a single sample in a study of T cells after yellow fever vaccination. MiXCR, applied by TCRdb to the 5' RACE reads, yields one record per CDR3 protein. This sample has roughly 160,000 distinct CDR3 sequences, with 5.5% to 7.5% found just once. The sequenced sample was CD4+ T cells sorted from PBMCs, obtained about 5 days after the first yellow fever vaccination. The receptors were sampled from a man between 18 and 35 years old who received the YFV17D yellow fever vaccine. Each CDR3 is given with its conserved first and last residue. A D gene is named only where the DNA matches it firmly. A clone size is listed for some rows: how often the clone was seen (once, few, many), or a class if it is expanded.

j_call: TRBJ2-3
d_call: -
v_call: TRBV4-1
clone_size: many
cdr3_aa: CASSHLGRARMDTQYF
cdr3_nt: TGCGCCAGCAGCCACCTCGGACGTGCGCGGATGGATACGCAGTATTTT

j_call: TRBJ1-4
d_call: -
v_call: TRBV6-2/TRBV6-3
clone_size: -
cdr3_aa: CASKGEIMTDATNEKLFF
cdr3_nt: TGTGCCAGCAAAGGGGAGATAATGACCGATGCAACTAATGAAAAACTGTTTTTT

j_call: TRBJ2-7
d_call: -
v_call: TRBV20-1
clone_size: many
cdr3_aa: CSANPGTFGYEQYF
cdr3_nt: TGCAGTGCAAACCCCGGGACCTTCGGGTACGAGCAGTACTTC

j_call: TRBJ1-1
d_call: -
v_call: TRBV29-1
clone_size: -
cdr3_aa: CSVEDWGLGWAFF
cdr3_nt: TGCAGCGTTGAAGACTGGGGCCTAGGATGGGCTTTCTTT

j_call: TRBJ1-2
d_call: -
v_call: TRBV29-1
clone_size: few
cdr3_aa: CSVEVAWEGANYGYTF
cdr3_nt: TGCAGCGTTGAAGTGGCTTGGGAGGGGGCTAACTATGGCTACACCTTC

j_call: TRBJ1-5
d_call: -
v_call: TRBV2
clone_size: few
cdr3_aa: CASSPLERQPQHF
cdr3_nt: TGTGCCAGCAGTCCCCTTGAGCGTCAGCCCCAGCATTTT

j_call: TRBJ2-6
d_call: -
v_call: TRBV20-1
clone_size: many
cdr3_aa: CSAPMSSGANVLTF
cdr3_nt: TGCAGTGCTCCAATGAGCTCTGGGGCCAACGTCCTGACTTTC

j_call: TRBJ2-1
d_call: -
v_call: TRBV3-1
clone_size: few
cdr3_aa: CASSRDWGNDKQFF
cdr3_nt: TGTGCCAGCAGCCGGGACTGGGGAAATGATAAGCAGTTCTTC

j_call: TRBJ1-5
d_call: -
v_call: TRBV12-3/TRBV12-4
clone_size: many
cdr3_aa: CASSLRLQPQHF
cdr3_nt: TGTGCCAGCAGCTTGCGCCTTCAGCCCCAGCATTTT

j_call: TRBJ2-4
d_call: TRBD1
v_call: TRBV4-1
clone_size: many
cdr3_aa: CASSQAGQPKNIQYF
cdr3_nt: TGCGCCAGCAGCCAAGCGGGACAGCCTAAAAACATTCAGTACTTC

j_call: TRBJ2-3
d_call: -
v_call: TRBV5-1
clone_size: -
cdr3_aa: CASSVQTKDTQYF
cdr3_nt: TGCGCCAGCAGCGTACAGACAAAAGATACGCAGTATTTT

j_call: TRBJ1-4
d_call: -
v_call: TRBV4-1
clone_size: -
cdr3_aa: CASSQRAKLFF
cdr3_nt: TGCGCCAGCAGCCAAAGGGCAAAACTGTTTTTT

j_call: TRBJ2-2
d_call: -
v_call: TRBV7-6
clone_size: -
cdr3_aa: CASSSPEGPRGELFF
cdr3_nt: TGTGCCAGCAGCTCCCCTGAGGGCCCCCGCGGGGAGCTGTTTTTT

j_call: TRBJ2-5
d_call: TRBD2
v_call: TRBV4-2
clone_size: many
cdr3_aa: CASSQGVLAGYQETQYF
cdr3_nt: TGTGCCAGCAGCCAAGGGGTTCTAGCGGGGTACCAAGAGACCCAGTACTTC

j_call: TRBJ2-7
d_call: -
v_call: TRBV5-6
clone_size: -
cdr3_aa: CASSQDRFEQYF
cdr3_nt: TGTGCCAGCAGCCAGGACCGATTCGAGCAGTACTTC

j_call: TRBJ1-2
d_call: -
v_call: TRBV18
clone_size: few
cdr3_aa: CASSPLDFPGNYGYTF
cdr3_nt: TGTGCCAGCTCACCACTCGATTTTCCGGGGAACTATGGCTACACCTTC